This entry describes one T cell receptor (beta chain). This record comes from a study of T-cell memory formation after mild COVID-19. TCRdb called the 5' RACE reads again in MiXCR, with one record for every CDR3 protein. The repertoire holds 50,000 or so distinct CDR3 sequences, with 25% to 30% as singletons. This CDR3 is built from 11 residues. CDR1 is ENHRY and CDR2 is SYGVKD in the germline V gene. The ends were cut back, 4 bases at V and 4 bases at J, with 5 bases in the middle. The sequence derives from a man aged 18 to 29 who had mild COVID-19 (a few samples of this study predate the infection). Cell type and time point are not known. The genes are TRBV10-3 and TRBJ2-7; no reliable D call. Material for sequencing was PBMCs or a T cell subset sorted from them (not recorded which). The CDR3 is CAISVGYEQYF. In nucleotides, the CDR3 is TGTGCCATCAGTGTCGGATACGAGCAGTACTTC.